The 23 T cell receptor beta chains in this list originate from one sample, sequenced in a study of T cell repertoires in cytomegalovirus infection (dated by TCRdb to between 2018 and 2021). Sequencing relied on an Illumina HiSeq 1500. TCRdb itself trimmed the public reads at Q25 with fastp, ran MiXCR and retained productive beta chains. Each entry merges the rows of one CDR3 protein and shows their most common DNA and genes. The sample data list roughly 280,000 distinct CDR3 sequences, and 9.1% of these were observed just once. The biggest ten clones account for roughly 16% of the sample. Material: PBMCs. These receptors came from a human donor in good health (CMV status not recorded). Some clones in this sample may be carry-over from other donors' samples.

This clonotype was counted at least ten times. The V gene is TRBV7-2, the J gene TRBJ1-1; D is undetermined. CDR3 length: 14 amino acids. CDR1 is SGHTA and CDR2 is FQGNSA in the germline V gene. V lost 5 bases, J lost 0 bases, and 10 bases lay in between. The CDR3 region is CASSIGLLNTEAFF. Written as DNA, the CDR3 is TGTGCCAGCAGCATCGGACTGCTGAACACTGAAGCTTTCTTT.

This clonotype has ten or more counts. The chain carries TRBV7-2 and TRBJ2-6, with 8 bases lining up with TRBD2. The CDR3 totals 18 residues. Germline CDR1 SGHTA, CDR2 FQGNSA. V gave up 4 bases and J gave up 0 bases; unmatched junction bases: 8. CDR3 nucleotides: TGTGCCAGCAGCTCCGGGGGGGGCCTCGGCTCTGGGGCCAACGTCCTGACTTTC. It specifies CASSSGGGLGSGANVLTF.

This clonotype occurred many times. The genes are TRBV7-2 and TRBJ2-3; D is unresolved. CDR3 length equals 13 residues. From germline, CDR1 is SGHTA and CDR2 FQGNSA. The V end was cut by 3 bases, the J end by 5 bases, with 9 bases between. The CDR3 region is CASSFFGLDTQYF. DNA of the CDR3: TGTGCCAGCAGCTTTTTCGGGCTAGATACGCAGTATTTT.

This clonotype appeared many times. The rearrangement links TRBV7-8 to TRBJ2-3; tentatively, D is TRBD2 (5 bases). The CDR3 is 15 residues long. Per the germline V gene, CDR1 is SGHVS and CDR2 is FQNEAQ. V dropped 8 bases and J dropped 0 bases, with 15 bases sitting between them. The CDR3 is CASGPRTASTDTQYF. CDR3 coding DNA: TGTGCCAGCGGACCTCGGACTGCTAGCACAGATACGCAGTATTTT.

This clonotype was picked up a small number of times. The chain has TRBV24-1 and TRBJ1-6; 7 bases are a match to TRBD1. The length of the CDR3 is 14 residues. Germline trimming cut 7 bases from V and 7 bases from J; bases unmatched to any gene: 6. Germline-derived CDR1 and CDR2 are KGHDR and SFDVKD. The CDR3 DNA follows: TGTGCCACCAGCGGGACAGCCAGAAATTCACCCCTCCACTTT. This translates into CATSGTARNSPLHF.

The chain recombines TRBV7-8 with TRBJ2-2, with TRBD2 as a possible D gene (5 bases). This CDR3 contains 15 residues. Trimming stripped 2 bases from V and 4 bases from J, with 11 bases between. Germline lookup yields CDR1 SGHVS and CDR2 FQNEAQ. CDR3: CASSLQEGITGELFF. DNA for the CDR3: TGTGCCAGCAGCTTACAAGAGGGAATCACCGGGGAGCTGTTTTTT. Based on the CDR3 plus reference TRBV7-8 and TRBJ2-2, the full variable domain is GAGVSQSPRYKVAKRGQDVALRCDPISGHVSLFWYQQALGQGPEFLTYFQNEAQLDKSGLPSDRFFAERPEGSVSTLKIQRTQQEDSAVYLCASSLQEGITGELFFGEGSRLTVL.

This clonotype was counted many times. The chain joins TRBV7-9 to TRBJ2-7; D is tentatively TRBD1 or TRBD2 (5 bases each). V dropped 1 base and J dropped 1 base, with 11 bases sitting between them. The CDR3 runs 15 residues. The germline V gene has CDR1 SEHNR and CDR2 FQNEAQ (reference sequence). In DNA form, the CDR3 reads TGTGCCAGCAGCTTAGGAGGGGCCCAATCCTACGAGCAGTACTTC. Translation gives CASSLGGAQSYEQYF.

In its sample, this clonotype was seen once. The rearrangement joins TRBV12-3 or TRBV12-4 to TRBJ2-1, with TRBD1 identical over 8 bases. J lost 5 bases, V lost 5 bases, and 8 bases had no gene match. CDR3 length: 15 amino acids. The CDR3 here is CASSPAGTGNNEQFF. The CDR3 nucleotides read TGTGCCAGCAGTCCAGCCGGGACAGGAAACAATGAGCAGTTCTTC.

In this sample, this clonotype turned up a few times. V usage is TRBV24-1 and J usage is TRBJ2-5; TRBD1 is a possible D gene (6 bases). This CDR3 is 15 amino acids long. The V gene's germline CDR1 is KGHDR and CDR2 SFDVKD. The V and J ends lost 3 bases and 0 bases respectively, with 10 bases between them. In DNA form, the CDR3 reads TGTGCCACCAGTGATCCTGGACAGAACCAAGAGACCCAGTACTTC. Residues: CATSDPGQNQETQYF.

The table lists this clonotype with a few counts. This CDR3 is CASSYSFGLAGAYGETQYF. CDR3 sequence (DNA): TGTGCCAGCAGTTACTCCTTTGGACTAGCGGGCGCGTATGGAGAGACCCAGTACTTC. J is TRBJ2-5 and V is TRBV6-2 or TRBV6-3; 11 bases agree with TRBD2. V was clipped by 0 bases and J by 4 bases; unmatched bases: 13. Germline V gene lookup returns CDR1 MNHEY and CDR2 SVGEGT. The CDR3 is 19 amino acids.

This clonotype was detected many times. The J gene is TRBJ2-7, the V gene TRBV19; 7 nucleotides agree with TRBD1. There are 16 residues in the CDR3. V was clipped by 5 bases and J by 2 bases; unmatched bases: 12. Germline assignment: CDR1 LNHDA and CDR2 SQIVND (reference sequence). The CDR3 coding sequence is TGTGCCAGTAGTGTTCGGTTGGGACAGCGAGCCTACGAGCAGTACTTC. Its translation is CASSVRLGQRAYEQYF.

At least ten counts were recorded for this clonotype. The chain links TRBV10-3 to TRBJ1-2; D may be TRBD1 (6 bases). This CDR3 is built from 14 residues. Germline V CDR1 and CDR2: ENHRY, SYGVKD. V dropped 6 bases and J dropped 2 bases, with 13 bases sitting between them. CDR3 loop: CAIRGTSGNYGYTF. The CDR3 nucleotides are TGTGCCATCAGAGGGACATCCGGAAACTATGGCTACACCTTC.

This rearrangement joins TRBV7-9 to TRBJ1-1, with TRBD1 matching over 9 bases. The V gene's germline CDR1 is SEHNR and CDR2 FQNEAQ (reference sequence). With 4 bases clipped from V and 0 bases from J, the junction kept 3 bases outside the gene matches. The CDR3 contains 15 residues. CDR3 loop: CASSSGQGVNTEAFF. The CDR3 DNA follows: TGTGCCAGCAGCTCGGGACAGGGAGTGAACACTGAAGCTTTCTTT.

Ten or more counts support this clonotype. The rearrangement joins TRBV29-1 to TRBJ2-2, with D possibly being TRBD1 or TRBD2 (5 bases each). CDR1 is SQVTM, CDR2 ANQGSEA, per germline. This CDR3 has 16 amino acids. V gave up 2 bases and J gave up 6 bases, with 19 bases separating them. This CDR3 is CSVERAVGVGPGELFF. Here the CDR3 DNA reads TGCAGCGTTGAAAGAGCGGTGGGGGTTGGCCCCGGGGAGCTGTTTTTT.

The sample holds many counts of this clonotype. The chain joins TRBV5-5 to TRBJ2-2; D might be TRBD2 (7 bases). The V gene lost 4 bases and the J gene lost 4 bases, with 17 bases spanning the gap. The CDR3 is made up of 16 amino acids. Germline V gene lookup returns CDR1 SGHKS and CDR2 YYEKEE (reference sequence). This CDR3 is CASSQRGGDATGELFF. As DNA, the CDR3 is TGTGCCAGCAGCCAGAGGGGGGGAGACGCCACCGGGGAGCTGTTTTTT.

Ten or more counts support this clonotype. V usage is TRBV2 and J usage is TRBJ2-7, with D hard to call. V gave up 7 bases and J gave up 3 bases, with 13 bases separating them. Per germline, CDR1 SNHLY and CDR2 FYNNEI. CDR3 length equals 13 residues. This chain's CDR3 is CASTPAQDYEQYF. CDR3 nucleotides: TGTGCCAGCACCCCGGCTCAGGACTACGAGCAGTACTTC.

The chain uses TRBV5-1 and TRBJ2-3, with TRBD2 identical over 8 bases. CDR1 SGHRS and CDR2 YFSETQ come from the germline V gene. The CDR3 covers 17 residues. Trimming took 4 bases from V and 2 from J; bases not matched to a gene: 12. The CDR3 DNA is TGCGCCAGCAGCCACATCCTGGCGGGGGGCACCACAGATACGCAGTATTTT. Translation gives CASSHILAGGTTDTQYF.

The V gene is TRBV6-2 or TRBV6-3, the J gene TRBJ1-5; 8 bases fit TRBD1. V was clipped by 5 bases and J by 4 bases; unmatched bases: 7. This CDR3 has 15 residues. CDR1 is MNHEY, CDR2 SVGEGT, per germline. The CDR3 DNA sequence: TGTGCCAGCAGTCCCTGGGACAGGACAAATCAGCCCCAGCATTTT. The encoded protein is CASSPWDRTNQPQHF.

This clonotype occurred many times. The chain employs TRBV12-3 or TRBV12-4 and TRBJ2-7; D ambiguous. The CDR3 runs 13 residues. The germline V and J ends were trimmed by 4 bases and 1 base, with 8 bases remaining between them. CDR3 residues: CASSSGFSYEQYF. As DNA, the CDR3 is TGTGCCAGCAGTTCGGGCTTTTCCTACGAGCAGTACTTC.

The V and J genes are TRBV19 and TRBJ2-3; 8 nucleotides match TRBD2. The ends lost 7 bases at V and 0 bases at J; junction bases unmatched: 3. Per the germline V gene, CDR1 is LNHDA and CDR2 is SQIVND (reference sequence). CDR3 length: 14 amino acids. The CDR3 DNA is TGTGCCAGTACCCAGCGGGGGAGCACAGATACGCAGTATTTT. This translates into CASTQRGSTDTQYF.

There are many counts of this clonotype. V is TRBV11-3 and J is TRBJ2-7; no reliable D call. V was shortened by 3 bases and J by 7 bases, with 13 bases between the two germline ends. CDR1 and CDR2 from the germline V gene are SGHNT and YENEEA. The CDR3 runs to 13 residues. DNA of the CDR3: TGTGCCAGCAGCTTTTACACGGATAGGGAGCAGTACTTC. This sequence encodes CASSFYTDREQYF.

This clonotype was seen at least ten times. The chain recombines TRBV7-9 with TRBJ2-1; 9 bases line up with TRBD2. V was pared by 3 bases and J by 6 bases, with 12 bases of the junction left unmatched. The germline CDR1 and CDR2 sequences are SEHNR and FQNEAQ (reference sequence). CDR3 size: 17 residues. As DNA, the CDR3 is TGTGCCAGCAGCTTTCCCCGGCGAGCGGGAGGTCGCAATGAGCAGTTCTTC. It translates to CASSFPRRAGGRNEQFF. The full variable domain, in which reference TRBV7-9 and TRBJ2-1 provide the parts outside the CDR3, is DTGVSQNPRHKITKRGQNVTFRCDPISEHNRLYWYRQTLGQGPEFLTYFQNEAQLEKSRLLSDRFSAERPKGSFSTLEIQRTEQGDSAMYLCASSFPRRAGGRNEQFFGPGTRLTVL.

The chain has TRBV7-9 and TRBJ2-1, with D maybe TRBD2 (7 bases). Trimming stripped 5 bases from V and 0 bases from J, with 17 bases between. Germline V CDR1 and CDR2: SEHNR, FQNEAQ (reference sequence). This CDR3 is built from 17 residues. The CDR3 is CASSGGGGASSYNEQFF. The CDR3 DNA reads TGTGCCAGCAGCGGGGGGGGGGGCGCTAGCTCCTACAATGAGCAGTTCTTC.